Each of the 20 T cell receptor beta chains below was sequenced from the same sample in a study of regulatory T cells in long-lasting Graves disease. Sample time point: newly diagnosed GD, antithyroid drugs for less than 3 months. Following extraction of RNA from PBMCs, that RNA was used to make the TCR library. Both iRepertoire HTBI primers and Arm-PCR of CDR3 regions were used to build the TCR beta libraries. One entry per CDR3 protein results from TCRdb running MiXCR on the multiplex PCR reads. The table has hundreds of thousands of distinct CDR3 sequences, about 15% seen once. The sample also formed part of further work on T cells in Graves' hyperthyroidism and ophthalmopathy.

The specimen was peripheral blood mononuclear cells (PBMCs), collected at new diagnosis, from a patient treated with antithyroid drugs. These receptors were obtained from a woman under 40 with Graves disease.

This clonotype showed up many times. J is TRBJ1-2 and V is TRBV5-1; D perhaps matches TRBD1 (6 bases). Germline V gene data show CDR1 as SGHRS and CDR2 as YFSETQ. V was trimmed by 1 base and J by 8 bases, leaving 12 bases between them. The CDR3 is made up of 13 amino acids. CDR3 in amino acids: CASSLPGASGYTF. CDR3 DNA sequence: TGCGCCAGCAGCTTGCCAGGGGCGTCGGGCTACACCTTC. Combining the CDR3 with reference TRBV5-1 and TRBJ1-2 gives the whole variable domain KAGVTQTPRYLIKTRGQQVTLSCSPISGHRSVSWYQQTPGQGLQFLFEYFSETQRNKGNFPGRFSGRQFSNSRSEMNVSTLELGDSALYLCASSLPGASGYTFGSGTRLTVV.

This clonotype was counted between two and nine times. DNA for the CDR3: TGTGCCAGCAGCTTGGGACCCAGCGCCTACAATGAGCAGTTCTTC. Translating gives CASSLGPSAYNEQFF. The chain recombines TRBV5-5 with TRBJ2-1, with no clear D. This CDR3 is 15 amino acids long. V gave up 0 bases and J gave up 2 bases, with 9 bases separating them. The V gene's germline CDR1 is SGHKS and CDR2 YYEKEE (reference sequence).

This clonotype was picked up many times. Written as DNA, the CDR3 is TGTGCCAGCAGCTTGTGGACAGGGAACACTGAAGCTTTCTTT. Translation gives CASSLWTGNTEAFF. V usage is TRBV28 and J usage is TRBJ1-1, with 7 bases lining up with TRBD1. Germline CDR1 and CDR2: MDHEN and SYDVKM. J gave up 1 base and V 6 bases, and 5 bases lay outside the gene matches. This CDR3 contains 14 residues.

The genes are TRBV5-1 and TRBJ2-7; D is uncertain. Trimming took 2 bases from V and 5 from J, leaving 11 bases between them. This CDR3 is 13 amino acids long. In germline, CDR1 is SGHRS, CDR2 YFSETQ. The CDR3 nucleotides read TGCGCCAGCAGCTTTTCTGGCAGCCACGAGCAGTACTTC. As protein: CASSFSGSHEQYF.

This clonotype was detected ten times or more. The gene calls are TRBV5-1 and TRBJ2-1; 10 bases agree with TRBD1. CDR1 and CDR2 (germline): SGHRS, YFSETQ. J gave up 4 bases and V 1 base, and 5 bases lay outside the gene matches. This CDR3 comprises 16 residues. This chain's CDR3 is CASSLYPGQGYNEQFF. In DNA, the CDR3 is TGCGCCAGCAGCTTGTATCCGGGACAGGGGTACAATGAGCAGTTCTTC.

This clonotype was counted at least ten times. This chain links TRBV7-3 with TRBJ2-2, with TRBD1 matching 8 bases. The junction had 7 bases not matched to a gene; V was cut back by 0 bases and J by 4 bases. There are 17 residues in the CDR3. Per germline, CDR1 SGHTA and CDR2 FQGTGA. CDR3 nucleotides: TGTGCCAGCAGCTTAACTCAGGGGGCTGCGGTCACCGGGGAGCTGTTTTTT. Translated: CASSLTQGAAVTGELFF.

This clonotype showed up many times. The rearrangement links TRBV5-1 to TRBJ1-1; 10 nucleotides match TRBD1. Germline V gives CDR1 SGHRS, CDR2 YFSETQ. CDR3 length: 16 residues. The J segment lost 3 bases and the V segment lost 1 base, leaving 6 bases of the junction unmatched. The CDR3 loop is CASSLKGQGPYTEAFF. The DNA for the CDR3 is TGCGCCAGCAGCTTGAAGGGACAGGGGCCATACACTGAAGCTTTCTTT.

This clonotype has more than one count but fewer than ten. The rearrangement links TRBV30 to TRBJ1-1; the D gene is possibly TRBD1 (5 bases). V was clipped by 0 bases and J by 0 bases, with 14 bases between them. Germline V lookup: CDR1 GTSNPN, CDR2 SVGIG (reference sequence). There are 16 residues in the CDR3. CDR3: CAWSVIGDGMNTEAFF. The CDR3 bases are TGTGCCTGGAGTGTGATAGGGGATGGGATGAACACTGAAGCTTTCTTT.

This clonotype was observed many times. This chain links TRBV7-9 with TRBJ2-3, with 10 positions matching TRBD1. Per the germline V gene, CDR1 is SEHNR and CDR2 is FQNEAQ (reference sequence). The CDR3 sequence is 15 residues long. The ends lost 5 bases at V and 1 base at J; junction bases unmatched: 3. CDR3 sequence (DNA): TGTGCCAGCAGCCCAGGACAGGGGGGCACAGATACGCAGTATTTT. Its translation: CASSPGQGGTDTQYF. The entire variable domain, with the rest obtained from reference TRBV7-9 and TRBJ2-3, is as follows: DTGVSQNPRHKITKRGQNVTFRCDPISEHNRLYWYRQTLGQGPEFLTYFQNEAQLEKSRLLSDRFSAERPKGSFSTLEIQRTEQGDSAMYLCASSPGQGGTDTQYFGPGTRLTVL.

This clonotype was observed at least ten times. The rearrangement joins TRBV7-2 to TRBJ2-1; D not certain. Germline CDR1 reads SGHTA; CDR2 reads FQGNSA. V lost 4 bases and J lost 8, with 15 bases in between. The length of the CDR3 is 14 residues. CDR3 in DNA: TGTGCCAGCAGCTCCTTTGGGGATGTAGATGAGCAGTTCTTC. This sequence encodes CASSSFGDVDEQFF.

This clonotype was seen many times. The V gene is TRBV2, the J gene TRBJ2-3, with no clear D. Trimming took 3 bases from V and 0 from J, leaving 13 bases between them. Germline V lookup: CDR1 SNHLY, CDR2 FYNNEI. The CDR3 consists of 16 residues. CDR3 nucleotide sequence: TGTGCCAGCAGTGATCGGAAAGGAATTAGCACAGATACGCAGTATTTT. It translates to CASSDRKGISTDTQYF.

This clonotype was seen repeatedly, ten times or more. V and J are TRBV6-1 and TRBJ2-7; 7 bases match TRBD1. Germline CDR1 reads MNHNS; CDR2 reads SASEGT. J was trimmed by 0 bases and V by 6 bases; bases with no gene match: 11. This CDR3 contains 16 residues. CDR3 loop: CASRLQTGSSSYEQYF. The CDR3 DNA follows: TGTGCCAGCAGGCTACAGACAGGGTCCAGCTCCTACGAGCAGTACTTC.

In this sample, this clonotype turned up once. V gene TRBV6-1 combines with J gene TRBJ2-7; 7 bases are shared with TRBD1. With 6 bases clipped from V and 2 bases from J, the junction kept 4 bases outside the gene matches. This CDR3 region has 13 residues. The germline CDR1 and CDR2 sequences are MNHNS and SASEGT. CDR3 amino acids: CASRDQGAYEQYF. CDR3 coding DNA: TGTGCCAGCAGAGACCAGGGGGCCTACGAGCAGTACTTC.

On this clonotype itself: With a far larger clone one base away, a read error is the likely cause. Written as DNA, the CDR3 is TGTGCCAGCAGCTTAGGGGACAGGGTCCAAGAGACCCAGTACTTC. Translating it yields CASSLGDRVQETQYF. This sequence joins TRBV7-9 and TRBJ2-1; TRBD1 agrees at 9 bases. The J call is uncertain, as TRBJ2-5 better fits the DNA end. This CDR3 has 15 amino acids. Germline CDR1 and CDR2: SEHNR and FQNEAQ (reference sequence).

Of note for this clonotype: It may be a read error: a sequence one base away is much more abundant. This rearrangement joins TRBV6-1 to TRBJ1-2; D possibly corresponds to TRBD1 (5 bases). Trimming removed 10 bases at V and 6 bases at J, with 18 bases between. The CDR3 covers 13 residues. CDR1 MNHNS and CDR2 SASEGT come from the germline V gene. CDR3 sequence (DNA): TGTGCCACCAAATATAGGACACGGAATGGCTACACCTTC. As protein: CATKYRTRNGYTF.

This clonotype was picked up many times. This chain links TRBV27 with TRBJ1-2, with a tentative D call TRBD1 (5 bases). Germline V gives CDR1 MNHEY, CDR2 SMNVEV (reference sequence). V was cut by 3 bases and J by 8 bases, with 22 bases left in between. CDR3 length: 16 amino acids. The CDR3 protein is CASSFVSVFGGTGYTF. The DNA of the CDR3 is TGTGCCAGCAGTTTTGTTTCAGTTTTCGGGGGGACCGGCTACACCTTC.

This clonotype was recorded a few times. The chain is built from TRBV19 and TRBJ2-7; D is perhaps TRBD1 (6 bases). V was pared by 8 bases and J by 4 bases, with 12 bases between. This CDR3 has 12 residues. CDR1 is LNHDA and CDR2 is SQIVND in the germline V gene (reference sequence). The CDR3: CASGDTGYEQYF. The CDR3 DNA follows: TGTGCCAGTGGGGACACAGGGTACGAGCAGTACTTC.

This clonotype has a count of ten or more. The chain is built from TRBV5-1 and TRBJ1-1; possibly TRBD1 for D (6 bases). Looked up from germline, CDR1 is SGHRS and CDR2 is YFSETQ. Trimming removed 5 bases from V and 4 bases from J, with 12 bases in between. This CDR3 spans 13 amino acids. The CDR3 loop reads CASRSGDRTEAFF. DNA for the CDR3: TGCGCCAGCAGATCAGGGGATCGCACTGAAGCTTTCTTT.

The chain couples TRBV28 to TRBJ2-2; a possible D gene is TRBD2 (7 bases). This CDR3 is built from 15 residues. V gave up 3 bases and J gave up 5 bases, with 13 bases separating them. Germline V gene data show CDR1 as MDHEN and CDR2 as SYDVKM. The chain's CDR3 is CASSFGGLYTGELFF. The CDR3 nucleotides are TGTGCCAGCAGTTTCGGGGGGCTCTATACCGGGGAGCTGTTTTTT.

This clonotype was seen at least ten times. The CDR3 DNA sequence: TGCAGTGCTAGAGATGTGGGACTGGTCATGAACACTGAAGCTTTCTTT. As protein: CSARDVGLVMNTEAFF. The rearrangement joins TRBV20-1 to TRBJ1-1; D is possibly TRBD1 (5 bases). Trimming took 0 bases from V and 0 from J, leaving 14 bases between them. The V gene's germline CDR1 is DFQATT and CDR2 SNEGSKA (reference sequence). The CDR3 runs 16 residues.